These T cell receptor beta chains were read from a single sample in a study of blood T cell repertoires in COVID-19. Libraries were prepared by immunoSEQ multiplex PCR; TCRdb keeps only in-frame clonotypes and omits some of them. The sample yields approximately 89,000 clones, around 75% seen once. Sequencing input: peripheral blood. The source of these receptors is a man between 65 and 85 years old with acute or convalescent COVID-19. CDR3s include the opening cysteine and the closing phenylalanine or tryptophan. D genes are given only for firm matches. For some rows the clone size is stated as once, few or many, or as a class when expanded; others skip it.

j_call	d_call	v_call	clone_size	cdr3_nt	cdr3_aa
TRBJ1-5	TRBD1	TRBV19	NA	TGTGCCAGTAGTATACCGGGACAGGGATTGAGCAATCAGCCCCAGCATTTT	CASSIPGQGLSNQPQHF
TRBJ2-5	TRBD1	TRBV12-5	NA	TGTGCTAGTGCCATGGACAGGGGAAACCAAGAGACCCAGTACTTC	CASAMDRGNQETQYF
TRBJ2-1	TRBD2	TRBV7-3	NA	TGTGCCAGCAGCTCAAGAGCGGGAGTGGGTTACAATGAGCAGTTCTTC	CASSSRAGVGYNEQFF
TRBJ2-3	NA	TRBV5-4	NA	TGTGCCAGCAGCTTGAAGGCAGGGAAGAACACAGATACGCAGTATTTT	CASSLKAGKNTDTQYF
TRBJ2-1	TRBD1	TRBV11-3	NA	TGTGCCAGCAGCGTGGGACAGGGAGAGGGTGAGCAGTTCTTC	CASSVGQGEGEQFF
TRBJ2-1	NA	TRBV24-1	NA	TGTGCCACCAGTGATTTCTTGCGGGATTCAGGTGAGCAGTTCTTC	CATSDFLRDSGEQFF
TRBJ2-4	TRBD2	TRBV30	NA	TGTGCCTGCTCAATATCGCCGACTAGCGGGACGAACATTCAGTACTTC	CACSISPTSGTNIQYF
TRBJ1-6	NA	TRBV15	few	TGTGCCACGCAGGGCCTCAGGGGCAGCAATTCACCCCTCCACTTT	CATQGLRGSNSPLHF
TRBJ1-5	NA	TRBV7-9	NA	TGTGCCAGCAGCCTGGACGGGAATAGCAATCAGCCCCAGCATTTT	CASSLDGNSNQPQHF
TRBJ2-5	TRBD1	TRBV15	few	TGTGCCACCAGCAGAATGCAGGGGGCTGTGGAGACCCAGTACTTC	CATSRMQGAVETQYF
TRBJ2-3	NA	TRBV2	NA	TGTGCCAGCTCCTTTAGGCCGGGGGGCACAGATACGCAGTATTTT	CASSFRPGGTDTQYF
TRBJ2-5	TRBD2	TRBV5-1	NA	TGCGCCAGCAGCTTGCCCGCGGCGGGAGGGGAGACCCAGTACTTC	CASSLPAAGGETQYF
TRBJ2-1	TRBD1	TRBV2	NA	TGTGCCAGCTGGTGGGACAGGGGGTCTGACAATGAGCAGTTCTTC	CASWWDRGSDNEQFF
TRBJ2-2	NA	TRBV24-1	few	TGTGCCACCAGTGATTTGAAAGGCAGGTTGAACACCGGGGAGCTGTTTTTT	CATSDLKGRLNTGELFF
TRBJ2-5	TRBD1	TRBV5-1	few	TGCGCCAGCAGCCCGGGAACAGGGGGCTACCAAGAGACCCAGTACTTC	CASSPGTGGYQETQYF
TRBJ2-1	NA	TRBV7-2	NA	TGTGCCAGCGCGGGGCTAGCTAATGTCAATGAGCAGTTCTTC	CASAGLANVNEQFF
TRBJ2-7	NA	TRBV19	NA	TGTGCCAGTAGTCGGGACTCTACCTACGAGCAGTACTTC	CASSRDSTYEQYF
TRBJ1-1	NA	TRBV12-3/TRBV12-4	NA	TGTGCCAGCAGCCGAAACAGGGCCACTGAAGCTTTCTTT	CASSRNRATEAFF
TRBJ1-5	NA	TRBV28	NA	TGTGCCAGCAGCGGAGCCAGCAATCAGCCCCAGCATTTT	CASSGASNQPQHF
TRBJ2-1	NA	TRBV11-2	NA	TGTGCCAGCAGCTCCGGACTGGCTGAGCAGTTCTTC	CASSSGLAEQFF
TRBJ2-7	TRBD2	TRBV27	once	TGTGCCAGCAGTTTACGGGAGGGTCCCTACGAGCAGTACTTC	CASSLREGPYEQYF
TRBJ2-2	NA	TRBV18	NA	TGTGCCAGCTCACCTTACGGAGGTAACACCGGGGAGCTGTTTTTT	CASSPYGGNTGELFF
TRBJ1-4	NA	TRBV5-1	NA	TGCGCCAGCAGCCCCGGGGAGCTGGGCGAAAAACTGTTTTTT	CASSPGELGEKLFF
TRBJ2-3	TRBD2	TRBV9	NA	TGTGCCAGCAGCCCCCTACCGGCCAGCGGGAGCGCAGATACGCAGTATTTT	CASSPLPASGSADTQYF
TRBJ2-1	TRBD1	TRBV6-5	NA	TGTGCCAGCAGGACAGGGGGCAGGGTTTACAATGAGCAGTTCTTC	CASRTGGRVYNEQFF
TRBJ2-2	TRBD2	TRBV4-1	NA	TGCGCCAGCAGCCAAGAATGGGGGGGCACCGGGGAGCTGTTTTTT	CASSQEWGGTGELFF
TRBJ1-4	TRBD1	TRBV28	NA	TGTGCCAGCAGGCCAGGGGGTATGAACGAAAAACTGTTTTTT	CASRPGGMNEKLFF